This TCR beta chain was captured by sequencing in a study of shared clonotypes between healthy human individuals. Study information: Researchers assigned three CD4 naive, three CD4 memory, two CD8 naive and one CD8 memory plate to each donor. General observations from the study: Clonotype sharing among donors, it was expected, would be affected by sequencing depth.

In regard to this clone: Antigen specificity is unknown.

Positively selected for CCR7, the CD45RO-negative cells used as naive CD8 cells excluded terminally differentiated effector memory CD45RA+ cells. Recent vaccinations or acute infections were absent in the healthy HIV-negative adult donors. Here immunoSEQ multiplex PCR was the method, and the copy in TCRdb shows in-frame clones only, minus some. The sample records some 2,000,000 clones, about 95% being singletons. V gave up 7 bases and J gave up 8 bases, with 20 bases separating them. From germline, CDR1 is MNHEY and CDR2 SVGAGI. The CDR3 is 14 amino acids. This receptor was identified in a young man in good health. The rearrangement links TRBV6-5 to TRBJ1-2; weak D call: TRBD1 (5 bases). The sequencing input was naive CD8+ T cells sorted from blood. The chain's CDR3 is CASTPGEGTWGYTF. Here the CDR3 DNA reads TGTGCCAGCACCCCCGGGGAGGGGACGTGGGGCTACACCTTC.